These T cell receptor beta chains were read from a single sample in a study of blood T cell repertoires in COVID-19. This table comes from immunoSEQ multiplex PCR, and its TCRdb copy is limited to in-frame clones, with some not included. The table lists tens of thousands of clones, around nine tenths of them singletons, with 4% to 6% in the top ten. Sequences were obtained from peripheral blood. These receptors were collected from a woman aged 80 or over with active or convalescent COVID-19. CDR3s include the opening cysteine and the closing phenylalanine or tryptophan. Fields, in order: V gene, J gene, clone size, D gene, CDR3 DNA, CDR3 protein. A D gene is named only where the DNA matches it firmly. Rows give clone size only sometimes, using once, few, many, or a class for an expanded clone.

v_call: TRBV5-1
j_call: TRBJ1-4
clone_size: .
d_call: TRBD1
cdr3_nt: TGCGCCAGCAGCAGGGGGACAGGGCGCGAAAAACTGTTTTTT
cdr3_aa: CASSRGTGREKLFF

v_call: TRBV29-1
j_call: TRBJ1-1
clone_size: .
d_call: .
cdr3_nt: TGCAGCGTTCTAGGACAGATGAACACTGAAGCTTTCTTT
cdr3_aa: CSVLGQMNTEAFF

v_call: TRBV19
j_call: TRBJ1-2
clone_size: .
d_call: TRBD1
cdr3_nt: TGTGCCAGTAGTTCTCGGACAGGGCTTGGCTACACCTTC
cdr3_aa: CASSSRTGLGYTF

v_call: TRBV5-1
j_call: TRBJ1-4
clone_size: .
d_call: .
cdr3_nt: TGCGCCAGCAGCTTGGTCGCAGAAGTTAATGAAAAACTGTTTTTT
cdr3_aa: CASSLVAEVNEKLFF

v_call: TRBV7-8
j_call: TRBJ2-2
clone_size: .
d_call: .
cdr3_nt: TGTGCCAGCAGCCCAGGGCCCGGGGAGCTGTTTTTT
cdr3_aa: CASSPGPGELFF

v_call: TRBV5-1
j_call: TRBJ2-1
clone_size: .
d_call: .
cdr3_nt: TGCGCCAGCAGCTTCCAAGGGAGCAATGAGCAGTTCTTC
cdr3_aa: CASSFQGSNEQFF

v_call: TRBV5-4
j_call: TRBJ1-2
clone_size: .
d_call: .
cdr3_nt: TGTGCCAGCAGCTTGGTAAGAGGCAGGGGAGACTATGGCTACACCTTC
cdr3_aa: CASSLVRGRGDYGYTF

v_call: TRBV10-3
j_call: TRBJ2-7
clone_size: .
d_call: .
cdr3_nt: TGTGCCATCAGGTCGACAGGCAACTCCTACGAGCAGTACTTC
cdr3_aa: CAIRSTGNSYEQYF

v_call: TRBV3-1/TRBV3-2
j_call: TRBJ2-1
clone_size: .
d_call: .
cdr3_nt: TGTGCCAGCAGCCAAGTGTCGGAGCAGTTCTTC
cdr3_aa: CASSQVSEQFF

v_call: TRBV5-1
j_call: TRBJ2-2
clone_size: once
d_call: .
cdr3_nt: TGCGCCAGCAGCCAGATGGAGGTATCAGTCGGGGAGCTGTTTTTT
cdr3_aa: CASSQMEVSVGELFF

v_call: TRBV13
j_call: TRBJ2-3
clone_size: .
d_call: .
cdr3_nt: TGTGCCAGCAGCCTTCGTCGCGGGGTATCCACAGATACGCAGTATTTT
cdr3_aa: CASSLRRGVSTDTQYF

v_call: TRBV7-6
j_call: TRBJ2-5
clone_size: .
d_call: TRBD1
cdr3_nt: TGTGCCAGCAGCTTCCGGACAGGGGGGGAAGAGACCCAGTACTTC
cdr3_aa: CASSFRTGGEETQYF

v_call: TRBV5-6
j_call: TRBJ2-5
clone_size: .
d_call: TRBD1
cdr3_nt: TGTGCCAGCAGCTTGCCGGGACAGACGGAGACCCAGTACTTC
cdr3_aa: CASSLPGQTETQYF

v_call: TRBV5-6
j_call: TRBJ2-1
clone_size: .
d_call: TRBD2
cdr3_nt: TGTGCCAGCAGCTTGCCCCCGGGTAGCGGGAGCTCCTACAATGAGCAGTTCTTC
cdr3_aa: CASSLPPGSGSSYNEQFF

v_call: TRBV20-1
j_call: TRBJ1-1
clone_size: once
d_call: .
cdr3_nt: TGCAGTGCTAGTCTCCGGGGGGTACCTGAAGCTTTCTTT
cdr3_aa: CSASLRGVPEAFF

v_call: TRBV6-2/TRBV6-3
j_call: TRBJ2-2
clone_size: .
d_call: TRBD1
cdr3_nt: TGTGCCAGCAGCTGGACAGGGGGCAACGGGGAGCTGTTTTTT
cdr3_aa: CASSWTGGNGELFF

v_call: TRBV28
j_call: TRBJ1-4
clone_size: .
d_call: .
cdr3_nt: TGTGCCAGCAGTTTAGGGGCAAGCCATGAAAAACTGTTTTTT
cdr3_aa: CASSLGASHEKLFF

v_call: TRBV30
j_call: TRBJ1-2
clone_size: .
d_call: .
cdr3_nt: TGTGCCTGGAGTGTACACAGCCAAGCTAACTATGGCTACACCTTC
cdr3_aa: CAWSVHSQANYGYTF

v_call: TRBV5-4
j_call: TRBJ1-1
clone_size: .
d_call: TRBD1
cdr3_nt: TGTGCCAGCAGCCGGGACAGGCACATGAACACTGAAGCTTTCTTT
cdr3_aa: CASSRDRHMNTEAFF

v_call: TRBV10-3
j_call: TRBJ2-7
clone_size: once
d_call: TRBD2
cdr3_nt: TGTGCCATCAGTAGAGCGGGAGGGCCCCCCGAGCAGTACTTC
cdr3_aa: CAISRAGGPPEQYF

v_call: TRBV30
j_call: TRBJ1-1
clone_size: .
d_call: .
cdr3_nt: TGTGCCTGGGGGGTTGGAGGAACTGAAGCTTTCTTT
cdr3_aa: CAWGVGGTEAFF

v_call: TRBV3-1/TRBV3-2
j_call: TRBJ2-7
clone_size: .
d_call: .
cdr3_nt: TGTGCCAGCAGCCAAGATCTAGAACAGGCTTACGAGCAGTACTTC
cdr3_aa: CASSQDLEQAYEQYF

v_call: TRBV4-3
j_call: TRBJ2-7
clone_size: .
d_call: TRBD2
cdr3_nt: TGCGCCAGCAGCCAACACTTAGCGGGGGTCCGCTCCTACGAGCAGTACTTC
cdr3_aa: CASSQHLAGVRSYEQYF

v_call: TRBV5-1
j_call: TRBJ2-3
clone_size: .
d_call: TRBD2
cdr3_nt: TGCGCCAGCAGGGCCGGACTAGCGGGTGCTACGATCACAGATACGCAGTATTTT
cdr3_aa: CASRAGLAGATITDTQYF

v_call: TRBV28
j_call: TRBJ2-1
clone_size: .
d_call: TRBD2
cdr3_nt: TGTGCCAGCAGTTTATGGGTGGGAGGGCTGGTCATGGGTGAGCAGTTCTTC
cdr3_aa: CASSLWVGGLVMGEQFF

v_call: TRBV5-6
j_call: TRBJ1-5
clone_size: few
d_call: TRBD1
cdr3_nt: TGTGCCAGCAGCCGACAGGGTCTAAATCAGCCCCAGCATTTT
cdr3_aa: CASSRQGLNQPQHF

v_call: TRBV2
j_call: TRBJ2-7
clone_size: .
d_call: .
cdr3_nt: TGTGCCAGCACCTCGACTAGTTCCCTCTACGAGCAGTACTTC
cdr3_aa: CASTSTSSLYEQYF

v_call: TRBV7-9
j_call: TRBJ1-2
clone_size: .
d_call: .
cdr3_nt: TGTGCCAGCAGCTTCTTCCAGGGAAACTATGGCTACACCTTC
cdr3_aa: CASSFFQGNYGYTF

v_call: TRBV7-9
j_call: TRBJ2-3
clone_size: .
d_call: TRBD1
cdr3_nt: TGTGCCAGCAGCTCCGGACAGGGGGCTGGAGATACGCAGTATTTT
cdr3_aa: CASSSGQGAGDTQYF

v_call: TRBV24-1
j_call: TRBJ2-7
clone_size: .
d_call: TRBD1
cdr3_nt: TGTGCCACCAGTGACCACAACAGGGGCGAGCAGTACTTC
cdr3_aa: CATSDHNRGEQYF

v_call: TRBV20-1
j_call: TRBJ1-2
clone_size: .
d_call: TRBD1
cdr3_nt: TGCAGTGCTATTGACAGGGGTGGTGGCTACACCTTC
cdr3_aa: CSAIDRGGGYTF

v_call: TRBV6-6
j_call: TRBJ1-2
clone_size: .
d_call: .
cdr3_nt: TGTGCCAGCAGTTACTCAAGGGAGAGGGATGGCTACACCTTC
cdr3_aa: CASSYSRERDGYTF

v_call: TRBV11-2
j_call: TRBJ2-2
clone_size: .
d_call: .
cdr3_nt: TGTGCCAGCAGCTTAATCCTAAACGGGGAGCTGTTTTTT
cdr3_aa: CASSLILNGELFF

v_call: TRBV7-2
j_call: TRBJ2-5
clone_size: .
d_call: TRBD2
cdr3_nt: TGTGCCAGCAGACCCCGGGGGGGACAAGAGACCCAGTACTTC
cdr3_aa: CASRPRGGQETQYF

v_call: TRBV4-1
j_call: TRBJ1-5
clone_size: .
d_call: .
cdr3_nt: TGCGCCAGCAGCCAATGGGACACGGGCAATCAGCCCCAGCATTTT
cdr3_aa: CASSQWDTGNQPQHF